Given below is one T cell receptor (beta chain) in context. This sample is part of a study of blood T cell repertoires in COVID-19. Repertoires were generated with immunoSEQ multiplex PCR, while TCRdb's copy carries only in-frame clones and drops some. The sample has more than 300,000 clones; around 90% are singletons. Trimming pared 6 bases from V and 7 bases from J, leaving 16 bases between. The CDR3 has 14 residues. CDR1 is MNHEY, CDR2 SVGAGI, per germline. Sequencing was performed on PBMCs or T cells enriched from blood (not recorded which). The receptor was isolated from a woman aged 30 to 39 who had recovered from COVID-19. The V and J genes are TRBV6-5 and TRBJ1-5, with unresolved D. In nucleotides, the CDR3 is TGTGCCAGCAGCTCCGGAGGAGCGGTCCAGCCCCAGCATTTT. It encodes CASSSGGAVQPQHF.